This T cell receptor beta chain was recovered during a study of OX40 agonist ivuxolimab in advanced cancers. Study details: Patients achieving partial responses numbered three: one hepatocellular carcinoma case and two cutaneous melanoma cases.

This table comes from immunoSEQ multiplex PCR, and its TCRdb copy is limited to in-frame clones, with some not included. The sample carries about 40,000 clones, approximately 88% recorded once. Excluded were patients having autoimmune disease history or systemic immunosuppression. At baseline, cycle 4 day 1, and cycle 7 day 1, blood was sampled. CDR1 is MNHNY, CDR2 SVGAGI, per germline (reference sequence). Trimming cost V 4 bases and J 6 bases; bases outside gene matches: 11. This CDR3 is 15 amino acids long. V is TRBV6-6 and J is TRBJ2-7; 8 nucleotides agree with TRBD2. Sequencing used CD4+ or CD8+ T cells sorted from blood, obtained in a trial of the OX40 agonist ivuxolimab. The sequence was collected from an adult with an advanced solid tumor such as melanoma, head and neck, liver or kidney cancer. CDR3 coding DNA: TGTGCCAGCAGTTTGCCCCCGGGGGGGGCCGGCGAGCAGTACTTC. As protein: CASSLPPGGAGEQYF.